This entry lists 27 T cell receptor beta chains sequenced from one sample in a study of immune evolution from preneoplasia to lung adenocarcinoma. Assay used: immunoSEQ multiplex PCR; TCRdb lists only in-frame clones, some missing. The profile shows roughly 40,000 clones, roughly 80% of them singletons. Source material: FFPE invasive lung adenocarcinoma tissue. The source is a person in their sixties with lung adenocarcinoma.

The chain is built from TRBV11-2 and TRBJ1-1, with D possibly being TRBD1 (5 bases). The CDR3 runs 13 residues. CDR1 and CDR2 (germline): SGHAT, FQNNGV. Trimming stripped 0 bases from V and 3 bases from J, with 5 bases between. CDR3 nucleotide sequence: TGTGCCAGCAGCTTAGACAGGGACACTGAAGCTTTCTTT. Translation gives CASSLDRDTEAFF.

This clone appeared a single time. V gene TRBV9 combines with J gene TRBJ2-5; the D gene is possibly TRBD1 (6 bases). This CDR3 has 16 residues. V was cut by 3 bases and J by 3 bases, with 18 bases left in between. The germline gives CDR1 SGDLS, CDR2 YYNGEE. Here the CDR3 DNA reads TGTGCCAGCAGCGGACATTCACAGGGCTCCAAAGAGACCCAGTACTTC. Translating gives CASSGHSQGSKETQYF.

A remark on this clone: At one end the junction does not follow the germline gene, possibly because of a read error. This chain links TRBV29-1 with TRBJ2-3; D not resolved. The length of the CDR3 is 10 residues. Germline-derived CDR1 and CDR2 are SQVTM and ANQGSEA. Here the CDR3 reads CSLLSETQYF. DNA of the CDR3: TGCAGCTTATTATCAGAAACGCAGTATTTT.

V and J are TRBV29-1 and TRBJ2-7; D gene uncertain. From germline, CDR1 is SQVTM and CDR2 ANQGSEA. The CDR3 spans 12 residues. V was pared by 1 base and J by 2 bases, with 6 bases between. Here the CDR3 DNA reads TGCAGCGTTGAAGTCACGGCCTACGAGCAGTACTTC. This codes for CSVEVTAYEQYF.

The CDR3 spells CASSREASGSYEQYF. CDR3 nucleotides: TGTGCCAGCTCCCGGGAGGCTAGCGGGAGTTACGAGCAGTACTTC. The chain employs TRBV11-3 and TRBJ2-7, with 10 bases lining up with TRBD2. With 8 bases clipped from V and 4 bases from J, the junction kept 11 bases outside the gene matches. Germline V gene sequence: CDR1 SGHNT, CDR2 YENEEA. CDR3 length: 15 residues.

In DNA form, the CDR3 reads TGTGCCAGCAGCTTAGACCCACAGAGCAAGGGGCAGTTCTTC. Translated, it gives CASSLDPQSKGQFF. The chain joins TRBV7-9 to TRBJ2-1; the D is unclear. The CDR3 has 14 residues. Trimming took 1 base from V and 12 from J, leaving 16 bases between them. The germline V gene has CDR1 SEHNR and CDR2 FQNEAQ (reference sequence). The full variable domain, in which reference TRBV7-9 and TRBJ2-1 provide the parts outside the CDR3, is DTGVSQNPRHKITKRGQNVTFRCDPISEHNRLYWYRQTLGQGPEFLTYFQNEAQLEKSRLLSDRFSAERPKGSFSTLEIQRTEQGDSAMYLCASSLDPQSKGQFFGPGTRLTVL.

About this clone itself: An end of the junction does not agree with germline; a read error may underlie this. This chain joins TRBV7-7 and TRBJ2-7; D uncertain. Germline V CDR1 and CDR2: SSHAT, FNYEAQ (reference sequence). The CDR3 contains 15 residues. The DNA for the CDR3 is TGTGCTAGCAGCTTAGAACTTACCCTCACCTACGAGCAGTACTTC. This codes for CASSLELTLTYEQYF.

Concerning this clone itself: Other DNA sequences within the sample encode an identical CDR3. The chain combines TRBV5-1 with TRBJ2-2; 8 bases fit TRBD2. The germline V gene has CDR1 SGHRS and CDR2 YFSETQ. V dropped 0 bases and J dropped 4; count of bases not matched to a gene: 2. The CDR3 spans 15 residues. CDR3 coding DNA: TGCGCCAGCAGCTTGGAGGGACTAGTCACCGGGGAGCTGTTTTTT. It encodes CASSLEGLVTGELFF.

The CDR3: CASSASLRGSTEAFF. Written as DNA, the CDR3 is TGTGCCAGCAGCGCCAGCCTCCGGGGGAGCACTGAAGCTTTCTTT. The chain recombines TRBV9 with TRBJ1-1, with a tentative D call TRBD1 (5 bases). Germline V CDR1 and CDR2: SGDLS, YYNGEE. The length of the CDR3 is 15 residues. Deletions cut 3 bases from V and 4 bases from J, with 16 bases between.

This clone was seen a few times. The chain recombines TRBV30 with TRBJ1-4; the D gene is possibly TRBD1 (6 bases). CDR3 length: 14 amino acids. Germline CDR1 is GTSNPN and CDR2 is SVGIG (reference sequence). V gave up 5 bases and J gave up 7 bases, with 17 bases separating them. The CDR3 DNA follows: TGTGCCTGGTCAAACAGGGACGGTAGTGAAAAACTGTTTTTT. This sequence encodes CAWSNRDGSEKLFF.

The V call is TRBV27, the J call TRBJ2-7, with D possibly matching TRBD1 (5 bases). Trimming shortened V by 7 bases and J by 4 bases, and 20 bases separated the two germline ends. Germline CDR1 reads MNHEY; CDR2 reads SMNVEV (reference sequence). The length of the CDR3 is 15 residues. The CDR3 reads CASKLTQGIFYEQYF. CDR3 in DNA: TGTGCCAGCAAACTGACCCAGGGAATATTTTACGAGCAGTACTTC.

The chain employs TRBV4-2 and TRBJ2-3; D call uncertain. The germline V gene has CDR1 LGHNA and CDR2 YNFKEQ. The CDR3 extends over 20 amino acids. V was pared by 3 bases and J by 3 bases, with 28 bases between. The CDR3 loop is CASSQDPQGRYPKETDTQYF. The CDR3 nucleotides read TGTGCCAGCAGCCAGGACCCCCAAGGGCGGTATCCCAAAGAAACAGATACGCAGTATTTT.

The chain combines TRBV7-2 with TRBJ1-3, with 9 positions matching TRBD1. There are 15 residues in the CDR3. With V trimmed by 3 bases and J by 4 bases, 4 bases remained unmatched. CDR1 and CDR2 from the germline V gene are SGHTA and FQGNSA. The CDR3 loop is CASSFAQGAGNTIYF. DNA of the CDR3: TGTGCCAGCAGCTTTGCACAGGGGGCCGGAAACACCATATATTTT.

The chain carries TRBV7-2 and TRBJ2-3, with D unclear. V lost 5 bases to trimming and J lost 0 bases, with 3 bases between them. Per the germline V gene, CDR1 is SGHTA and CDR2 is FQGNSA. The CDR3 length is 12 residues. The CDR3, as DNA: TGTGCCAGCAGCCCCAGCACAGATACGCAGTATTTT. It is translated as CASSPSTDTQYF.

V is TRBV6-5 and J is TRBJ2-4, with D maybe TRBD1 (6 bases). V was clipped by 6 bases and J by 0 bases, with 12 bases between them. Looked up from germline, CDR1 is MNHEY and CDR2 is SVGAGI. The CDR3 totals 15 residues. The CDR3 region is CASSRTGIAKNIQYF. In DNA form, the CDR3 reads TGTGCCAGCAGCCGAACAGGGATAGCCAAAAACATTCAGTACTTC.

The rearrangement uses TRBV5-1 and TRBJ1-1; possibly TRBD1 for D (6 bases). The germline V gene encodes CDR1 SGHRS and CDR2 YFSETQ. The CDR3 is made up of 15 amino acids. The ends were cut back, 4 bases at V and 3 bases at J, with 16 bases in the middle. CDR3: CASSAKQGVDTEAFF. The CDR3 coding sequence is TGCGCCAGCAGCGCAAAACAGGGAGTTGACACTGAAGCTTTCTTT.

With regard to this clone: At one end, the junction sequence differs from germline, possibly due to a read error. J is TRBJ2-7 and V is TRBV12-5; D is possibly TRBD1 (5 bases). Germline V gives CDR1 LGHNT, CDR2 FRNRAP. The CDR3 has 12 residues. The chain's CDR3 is CASGPRWGEQYF. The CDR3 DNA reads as TGTGCTAGTGGTCCCCGGTGGGGCGAGCAGTATTTC.

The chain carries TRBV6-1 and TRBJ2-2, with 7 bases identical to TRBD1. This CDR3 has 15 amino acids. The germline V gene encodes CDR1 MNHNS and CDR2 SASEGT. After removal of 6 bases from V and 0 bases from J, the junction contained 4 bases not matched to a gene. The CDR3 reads CASSTGTANTGELFF. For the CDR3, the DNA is TGTGCCAGCAGCACCGGGACAGCGAACACCGGGGAGCTGTTTTTT.

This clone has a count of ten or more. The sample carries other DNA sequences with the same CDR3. CDR3 loop: CASSYSTGGNEQFF. CDR3 in DNA: TGTGCCAGCAGTTACTCGACCGGTGGCAATGAGCAGTTCTTC. The chain employs TRBV6-6 and TRBJ2-1; D ambiguous. Per the germline V gene, CDR1 is MNHNY and CDR2 is SVGAGI (reference sequence). Trimming shortened V by 0 bases and J by 6 bases, and 9 bases separated the two germline ends. The CDR3 contains 14 residues.

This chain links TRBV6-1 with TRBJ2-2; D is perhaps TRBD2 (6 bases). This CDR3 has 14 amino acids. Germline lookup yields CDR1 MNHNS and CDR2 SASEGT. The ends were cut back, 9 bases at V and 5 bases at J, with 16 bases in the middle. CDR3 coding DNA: TGTGCCAGTAGCTGGGACCGGGGGACCGGGGAGCTGTTTTTT. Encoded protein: CASSWDRGTGELFF.

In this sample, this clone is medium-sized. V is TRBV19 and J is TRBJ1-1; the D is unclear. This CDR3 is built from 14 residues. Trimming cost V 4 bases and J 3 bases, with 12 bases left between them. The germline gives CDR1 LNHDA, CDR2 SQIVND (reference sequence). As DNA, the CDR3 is TGTGCCAGTAGTACCCGGAGAATGGACACTGAAGCTTTCTTT. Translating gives CASSTRRMDTEAFF.

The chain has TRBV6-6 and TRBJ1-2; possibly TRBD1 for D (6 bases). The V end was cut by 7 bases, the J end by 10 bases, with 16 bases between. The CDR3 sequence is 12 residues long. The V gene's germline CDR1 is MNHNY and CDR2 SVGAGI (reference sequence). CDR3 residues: CASTPGADTYTF. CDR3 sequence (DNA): TGTGCCAGCACGCCGGGGGCCGATACCTACACCTTC.

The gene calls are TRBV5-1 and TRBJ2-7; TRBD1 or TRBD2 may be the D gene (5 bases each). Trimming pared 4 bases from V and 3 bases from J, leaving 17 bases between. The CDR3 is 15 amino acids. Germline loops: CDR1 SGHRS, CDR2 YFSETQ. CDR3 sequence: CASSPGSGPIYEQYF. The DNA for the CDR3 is TGCGCCAGCAGCCCGGGGTCGGGACCAATCTACGAGCAGTACTTC.

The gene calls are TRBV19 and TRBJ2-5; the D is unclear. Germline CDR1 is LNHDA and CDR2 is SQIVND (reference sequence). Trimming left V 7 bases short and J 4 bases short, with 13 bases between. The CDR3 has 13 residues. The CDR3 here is CASTNSIGETQYF. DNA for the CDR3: TGTGCCAGTACCAACTCGATAGGAGAGACCCAGTACTTC. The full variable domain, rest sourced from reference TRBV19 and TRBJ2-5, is DGGITQSPKYLFRKEGQNVTLSCEQNLNHDAMYWYRQDPGQGLRLIYYSQIVNDFQKGDIAEGYSVSREKKESFPLTVTSAQKNPTAFYLCASTNSIGETQYFGPGTRLLVL.

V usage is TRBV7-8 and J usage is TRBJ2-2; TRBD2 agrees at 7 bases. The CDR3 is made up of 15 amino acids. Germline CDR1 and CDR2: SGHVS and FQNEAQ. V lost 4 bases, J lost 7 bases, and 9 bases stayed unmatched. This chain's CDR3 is CASSSSGMGGGELFF. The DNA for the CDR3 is TGTGCCAGCAGCTCCAGCGGGATGGGAGGCGGGGAGCTGTTTTTT.

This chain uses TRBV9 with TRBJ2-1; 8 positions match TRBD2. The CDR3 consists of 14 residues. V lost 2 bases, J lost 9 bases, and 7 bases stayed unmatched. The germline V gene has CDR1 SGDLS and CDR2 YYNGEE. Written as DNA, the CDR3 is TGTGCCAGCAGCGTGGGGGTGGCGGGAGGTGAGCAGTTCTTC. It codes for CASSVGVAGGEQFF.

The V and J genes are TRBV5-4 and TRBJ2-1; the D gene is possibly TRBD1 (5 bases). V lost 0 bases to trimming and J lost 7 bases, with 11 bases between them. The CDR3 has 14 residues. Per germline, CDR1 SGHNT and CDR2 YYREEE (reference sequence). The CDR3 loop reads CASSLGQSGNEQFF. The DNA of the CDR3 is TGTGCCAGCAGCTTGGGACAGAGTGGGAATGAGCAGTTCTTC.